Listed below are T cell receptor beta chains from one sample, sequenced in a study of CD8+CD57+ T cells in acquired aplastic anemia. TCRdb reprocessed the reads via MiXCR and lists one record per CDR3 protein. The data contain approximately 190,000 distinct CDR3 sequences, around half of them singletons. The sample comprised sorted CD4+, CD8+, or CD8+CD57+ T cells (not recorded which) from PBMCs. These receptors all stem from a human donor with aplastic anemia. Both conserved end residues are part of each CDR3. The order of the fields is J gene, V gene, D gene, CDR3 protein. A D gene is named only where the DNA matches it firmly.

>TRBJ1-1|TRBV4-1|TRBD1
CASSHYGTDNTEAFF
>TRBJ2-2|TRBV20-1|.
CSASAANTGELFF
>TRBJ2-2|TRBV25-1|TRBD2
CASSPSGRETGELFF
>TRBJ2-7|TRBV11-2|TRBD2
CASSLGGTSGNYEQYF
>TRBJ1-5|TRBV25-1|.
CASSWAGIGQPQHF
>TRBJ2-2|TRBV15|TRBD1
CATSREEGARNTGELFF
>TRBJ2-7|TRBV20-1|.
CSASEDNLRQYF
>TRBJ2-3|TRBV3-1|.
CASSAGDRAADTQYF
>TRBJ2-7|TRBV7-2|.
CASSGGTDHYEQYF
>TRBJ2-2|TRBV6-4|TRBD2
CASKRTSGRTGELFF
>TRBJ2-3|TRBV24-1|.
CAGFTDTQYF
>TRBJ2-2|TRBV7-3|TRBD1
CASSTTGTNTGELFF
>TRBJ1-2|TRBV2|.
CASSEGRNYGYTF
>TRBJ2-5|TRBV18|.
CASSPDSALETQYF
>TRBJ2-7|TRBV15|.
CATSSQGLGEQYF
>TRBJ1-1|TRBV7-8|.
CASSHRSATEAFF
>TRBJ2-1|TRBV7-3|.
CASSPSGGEQFF
>TRBJ1-1|TRBV20-1|.
CSARDPRSVAAFF
>TRBJ2-7|TRBV7-9|.
CASSFAQIYEQYF
>TRBJ2-7|TRBV7-9|.
CASSARGTFYEQYF
>TRBJ1-1|TRBV7-2|.
CASSLRVVNTEAFF
>TRBJ2-5|TRBV5-1|.
CASGPQNQETQYF
>TRBJ2-3|TRBV13|TRBD2
CASRRGRSTQYF
>TRBJ2-7|TRBV9|TRBD1
CASSAYRGEQYF
>TRBJ2-5|TRBV20-1|.
CSARVAGDGETQYF
>TRBJ1-2|TRBV6-1|.
CASNRGRGNYGYTF
>TRBJ1-2|TRBV2|.
CASTEGGWSYGYTF
>TRBJ2-7|TRBV24-1|TRBD2
CATSDRAGGPPDEQYF
>TRBJ1-2|TRBV20-1|TRBD1
CSAPSPGQTYGYTF
>TRBJ2-7|TRBV5-8|TRBD2
CASSSLAGNDYEQYF
>TRBJ1-1|TRBV5-5|.
CAGSLWPNTEAFF
>TRBJ2-7|TRBV11-1|TRBD2
CASSLAREGKELNEQYF
>TRBJ1-1|TRBV19|.
CASSMGPGEAFF
>TRBJ2-5|TRBV2|.
CASTRRGVETQYF
>TRBJ1-2|TRBV5-4|.
CASSLEGRINYGYTF
>TRBJ1-2|TRBV20-1|.
CSTYGYGYTF
>TRBJ2-3|TRBV6-4|TRBD1
CASSRDRAQDTQYF
>TRBJ2-1|TRBV24-1|TRBD2
CATSDPSGGSYSEQFF
>TRBJ1-2|TRBV20-1|TRBD1
CSARPSGRGLFGYTF
>TRBJ1-4|TRBV2|.
CASRRWRRASEKLFF
>TRBJ1-1|TRBV2|.
CASTPTGGAEAFF
>TRBJ2-3|TRBV19|.
CASSMMDSTDTQYF
>TRBJ2-1|TRBV24-1|TRBD2
CATSDPTSGGVYNEQFF
>TRBJ2-7|TRBV2|.
CASCRSAISYEQYF
>TRBJ2-6|TRBV29-1|.
CSVTPGYSGANVLTF
>TRBJ2-1|TRBV7-6|.
CASSLKSTPSYNEQFF
>TRBJ2-2|TRBV24-1|.
CATSDFRENTGELFF
>TRBJ2-3|TRBV10-1|.
CASSESRHLRTGTQYF
>TRBJ2-3|TRBV24-1|TRBD2
CATSDSRGGYADTQYF
>TRBJ2-7|TRBV10-3|TRBD2
CAISELAGNSYEQYF
>TRBJ2-5|TRBV10-3|TRBD1
CAISEGQAGETQYF
>TRBJ1-1|TRBV14|TRBD1
CASSQVAGGFGRTEAFF
>TRBJ2-5|TRBV24-1|TRBD1
CATSDPGTGQETQYF
>TRBJ2-5|TRBV12-3/TRBV12-4|TRBD2
CASRTPTSGVDF
>TRBJ2-7|TRBV7-2|.
CASSPVGGNYEQYF